This T cell receptor (beta chain) came from a study of control samples from healthy donors and cancer patients. Profiling relied on immunoSEQ multiplex PCR, and the TCRdb table lists in-frame clones only, not all of them. The table lists roughly 450,000 clones, 90% of them singletons. V was shortened by 2 bases and J by 3 bases, with 1 base between the two germline ends. Germline V gives CDR1 MNHNY, CDR2 SVGAGI (reference sequence). This CDR3 comprises 12 residues. The clonotype comes from a man aged 40-55 years with head and neck cancer. The chain employs TRBV6-6 and TRBJ1-4; D call uncertain. The sequenced sample was PBMCs. Here the CDR3 DNA reads TGTGCCAGCAGTTACCCTAATGAAAAACTGTTTTTT. It is translated as CASSYPNEKLFF.